This T cell receptor beta chain was identified in a study of cytomegalovirus exposure and HLA in healthy donors. In the PCR, 60 Vbeta and 13 Jbeta primers were used. The data were produced by immunoSEQ multiplex PCR, yet TCRdb's version contains in-frame clones alone and is incomplete. This sample yields some 180,000 clones, of which 76% are seen a single time; under 3% belongs to the top ten. The ends were cut back, 5 bases at V and 4 bases at J, with 23 bases in the middle. The germline V gene encodes CDR1 SEHNR and CDR2 FQNEAQ (reference sequence). The CDR3 extends over 17 amino acids. Source material: PBMCs. This receptor was identified in a woman aged 25-40 years in good health and CMV-seropositive. The V and J genes are TRBV7-9 and TRBJ1-2, with D hard to call. In DNA form, the CDR3 reads TGTGCCAGCAGCCCCAACCGGCGGGAAGGCCAGACCTATGGCTACACCTTC. It yields the protein CASSPNRREGQTYGYTF.